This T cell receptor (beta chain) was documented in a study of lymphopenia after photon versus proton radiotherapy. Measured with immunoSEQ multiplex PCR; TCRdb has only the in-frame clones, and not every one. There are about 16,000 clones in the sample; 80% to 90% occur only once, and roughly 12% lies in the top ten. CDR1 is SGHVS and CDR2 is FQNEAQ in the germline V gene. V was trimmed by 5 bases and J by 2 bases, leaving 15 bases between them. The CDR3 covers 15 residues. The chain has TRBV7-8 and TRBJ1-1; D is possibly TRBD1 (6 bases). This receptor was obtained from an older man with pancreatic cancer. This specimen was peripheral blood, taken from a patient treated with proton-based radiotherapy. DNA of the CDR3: TGTGCCAGCAGCCCACCGGGACACCCAAACACTGAAGCTTTCTTT. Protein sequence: CASSPPGHPNTEAFF. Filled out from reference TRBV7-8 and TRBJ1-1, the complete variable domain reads GAGVSQSPRYKVAKRGQDVALRCDPISGHVSLFWYQQALGQGPEFLTYFQNEAQLDKSGLPSDRFFAERPEGSVSTLKIQRTQQEDSAVYLCASSPPGHPNTEAFFGQGTRLTVV.